One and the same sample provided the 18 T cell receptor beta chains below, sequenced in a study of blood T cell repertoires in COVID-19. Sequenced by immunoSEQ multiplex PCR; TCRdb stores in-frame clones only, minus some. The table includes roughly 440,000 clones, 88% detected once. Specimen: peripheral blood. The receptors come from a woman aged 50 to 60 with COVID-19, enrolled during active disease.

The genes are TRBV9 and TRBJ2-1; TRBD2 matches at 8 bases. CDR1 and CDR2 (germline): SGDLS, YYNGEE. The junction had 10 bases not matched to a gene; V was cut back by 4 bases and J by 7 bases. The CDR3 is 15 amino acids. CDR3 in amino acids: CASSYGLAWGNEQFF. The DNA for the CDR3 is TGTGCCAGCAGCTATGGACTAGCCTGGGGGAATGAGCAGTTCTTC.

This sequence joins TRBV3-1 (or the pseudogene TRBV3-2) and TRBJ1-4, with a possible D match to TRBD1 (5 bases). The CDR3 sequence is 14 residues long. V shed 4 bases and J shed 5 bases, with 11 bases lying between them. CDR1 and CDR2 (germline): LGHDT, YNNKEL (reference sequence). The CDR3 DNA reads TGTGCCAGCAGCCCGGCGGGGGTCAATGAAAAACTGTTTTTT. Encoded protein: CASSPAGVNEKLFF.

The CDR3 is CSAGDRDGYTF. The CDR3 coding sequence is TGCAGTGCTGGGGACAGGGATGGCTACACCTTC. The chain is built from TRBV20-1 and TRBJ1-2; 9 bases align to TRBD1. The CDR3 is 11 amino acids. The trim removed 5 bases at V and 6 bases at J, leaving 1 base unmatched. Germline V CDR1 and CDR2: DFQATT, SNEGSKA (reference sequence).

This sequence joins TRBV13 and TRBJ2-5; D possibly corresponds to TRBD2 (5 bases). CDR1 and CDR2 (germline): PRHDT, FYEKMQ (reference sequence). Trimming stripped 5 bases from V and 4 bases from J, with 11 bases between. The CDR3 spans 13 residues. The CDR3, as DNA: TGTGCCAGCAGCAGAGGCCGGGGAGAGACCCAGTACTTC. Its translation is CASSRGRGETQYF.

This clone occurred once. The rearrangement joins TRBV19 to TRBJ1-5; possibly TRBD1 for D (5 bases). The CDR3 runs 14 residues. CDR1 is LNHDA and CDR2 is SQIVND in the germline V gene (reference sequence). The V end lost 6 bases, the J end lost 4 bases, and 13 bases lay between the germline ends. The CDR3 sequence is CASSGTFGNQPQHF. The CDR3, as DNA: TGTGCCAGTAGCGGGACTTTCGGAAATCAGCCCCAGCATTTT.

This chain joins TRBV9 and TRBJ1-2; no clear D gene. The CDR3 length is 14 residues. The V end was cut by 4 bases, the J end by 4 bases, with 14 bases between. Germline V gene lookup returns CDR1 SGDLS and CDR2 YYNGEE. The CDR3: CASSPPPGIYGYTF. In DNA form, the CDR3 reads TGTGCCAGCAGCCCACCCCCCGGGATCTATGGCTACACCTTC. Based on the CDR3 plus reference TRBV9 and TRBJ1-2, the full variable domain is DSGVTQTPKHLITATGQRVTLRCSPRSGDLSVYWYQQSLDQGLQFLIQYYNGEERAKGNILERFSAQQFPDLHSELNLSSLELGDSALYFCASSPPPGIYGYTFGSGTRLTVV.

The rearrangement links TRBV11-2 to TRBJ2-2, with a possible D match to TRBD2 (6 bases). Trimming removed 3 bases from V and 0 bases from J, with 11 bases in between. The germline V gene has CDR1 SGHAT and CDR2 FQNNGV. The CDR3 extends over 16 amino acids. In DNA, the CDR3 is TGTGCCAGCAGCTTCCGTCCGGGGGCGAACACCGGGGAGCTGTTTTTT. Its translation is CASSFRPGANTGELFF.

The chain links TRBV30 to TRBJ2-3; D is perhaps TRBD2 (7 bases). V shed 2 bases and J shed 3 bases, with 15 bases lying between them. Germline CDR1 is GTSNPN and CDR2 is SVGIG (reference sequence). This CDR3 has 15 amino acids. The CDR3 spells CAWSYLRGATDTQYF. Written as DNA, the CDR3 is TGTGCCTGGAGTTACCTCCGGGGGGCTACAGATACGCAGTATTTT.

V usage is TRBV7-9 and J usage is TRBJ1-1; possibly TRBD1 for D (5 bases). Germline CDR1 SEHNR, CDR2 FQNEAQ (reference sequence). Trimming stripped 6 bases from V and 0 bases from J, with 20 bases between. This CDR3 is built from 17 residues. The CDR3 DNA sequence: TGTGCCAGCAGTTTGGGTTTGACAGACTTATTGAACACTGAAGCTTTCTTT. As protein: CASSLGLTDLLNTEAFF.

The chain carries TRBV10-3 and TRBJ2-3, with 8 bases fitting TRBD2. From germline, CDR1 is ENHRY and CDR2 SYGVKD. The CDR3 is made up of 15 amino acids. J gave up 2 bases and V 6 bases, and 7 bases lay outside the gene matches. CDR3 sequence reads: CAIRARGGHTDTQYF. The CDR3 nucleotides read TGTGCCATCAGGGCCCGGGGGGGGCACACAGATACGCAGTATTTT.

The V call is TRBV19, the J call TRBJ1-6; no definite D call. Trimming shortened V by 9 bases and J by 6 bases, and 15 bases separated the two germline ends. The CDR3 is made up of 14 amino acids. Germline V gene data show CDR1 as LNHDA and CDR2 as SQIVND (reference sequence). CDR3 DNA: TGTGCCAGCCACGCTCAAGGGAGTAATTCACCCCTCCACTTT. Translating gives CASHAQGSNSPLHF.

The chain combines TRBV5-1 with TRBJ2-1, with D possibly being TRBD1 (5 bases). Trimming shortened V by 1 base and J by 0 bases, and 11 bases separated the two germline ends. The CDR3 extends over 16 amino acids. Germline-derived CDR1 and CDR2 are SGHRS and YFSETQ. Here the CDR3 DNA reads TGCGCCAGCAGCTTGAACAGGCTTAGCTCCTACAATGAGCAGTTCTTC. It translates to CASSLNRLSSYNEQFF.

As to this clone: The junction differs from germline at one of its ends, possibly a read error. The rearrangement links TRBV6-1 to TRBJ2-7; D remains unclear. Germline V gene lookup returns CDR1 MNHNS and CDR2 SASEGT. This CDR3 comprises 12 residues. The CDR3 is CASCERYYEQYF. CDR3 DNA: TGTGCCAGCTGTGAGCGTTATTACGAGCAGTACTTC.

The V call is TRBV25-1, the J call TRBJ1-2; perhaps TRBD1 as D (6 bases). From germline, CDR1 is MGHDK and CDR2 SYGVNS. CDR3 length: 13 amino acids. Trimming took off 8 bases at V and 6 bases at J, with 16 bases between the two ends. The CDR3 sequence: CASGSGGIDGYTF. DNA for the CDR3: TGTGCCAGCGGATCTGGGGGCATCGATGGCTACACCTTC.

A single count supports this clone. The chain is built from TRBV2 and TRBJ2-1; 14 bases fit TRBD2. The J segment lost 4 bases and the V segment lost 10 bases, leaving 3 bases of the junction unmatched. Germline-derived CDR1 and CDR2 are SNHLY and FYNNEI. This CDR3 has 14 residues. The DNA for the CDR3 is TGTGCCAAAAGGACTAGCGGGGGGTACAATGAGCAGTTCTTC. Amino acid sequence: CAKRTSGGYNEQFF.

The chain has TRBV3-1 (or the pseudogene TRBV3-2) and TRBJ2-2, with a tentative D call TRBD1 (6 bases). Germline loops: CDR1 LGHDT, CDR2 YNNKEL (reference sequence). V was trimmed by 3 bases and J by 7 bases, leaving 15 bases between them. The CDR3 runs to 15 residues. Here the CDR3 DNA reads TGTGCCAGCAGCCACACACAGGGTACAGTCGGGGAGCTGTTTTTT. This translates into CASSHTQGTVGELFF.

The J gene is TRBJ1-5, the V gene TRBV28; D possibly corresponds to TRBD1 (5 bases). Trimming took off 7 bases at V and 5 bases at J, with 21 bases between the two ends. The CDR3 covers 16 residues. Germline V gives CDR1 MDHEN, CDR2 SYDVKM. CDR3 residues: CASTPSGGVAHQPQHF. In DNA, the CDR3 is TGTGCCAGCACCCCTTCGGGGGGAGTCGCCCATCAGCCCCAGCATTTT.

This clone occurred once. CDR3 sequence (DNA): TGTGCCATCAGTTCACAGGGTAACCCCCAAGCCTATGGCTACACCTTC. The encoded protein is CAISSQGNPQAYGYTF. The chain is built from TRBV10-3 and TRBJ1-2, with a possible D match to TRBD1 (6 bases). The CDR3 consists of 16 residues. Looked up from germline, CDR1 is ENHRY and CDR2 is SYGVKD. Trimming shortened V by 5 bases and J by 4 bases, and 20 bases separated the two germline ends.